Shown below are 8 T cell receptor beta chains from a single sample sequenced in a study of OX40 agonist ivuxolimab in advanced cancers. The assay was immunoSEQ multiplex PCR, and TCRdb's table has in-frame clones only and misses some. The sample yields 65,000 to 85,000 clones, 85% seen once. Sequenced material: CD4+ or CD8+ T cells sorted from blood, taken in a trial of the OX40 agonist ivuxolimab. Receptor source: an adult with an advanced solid tumor such as melanoma, head and neck, liver or kidney cancer.

The rearrangement joins TRBV7-8 to TRBJ2-7; D unclear. Trimming cost V 5 bases and J 4 bases, with 6 bases left between them. This CDR3 is built from 11 residues. Germline CDR1 reads SGHVS; CDR2 reads FQNEAQ. The CDR3 nucleotides are TGTGCCAGCAGCCTTAGGTACGAGCAGTACTTC. Translated: CASSLRYEQYF.

The CDR3 region has the DNA TGTGCCAGCAGTTCCTACGGGACAGGGGATGAAAAACTGTTTTTT. The encoded protein is CASSSYGTGDEKLFF. The rearrangement uses TRBV28 and TRBJ1-4; TRBD1 matches 10 bases. The germline V gene encodes CDR1 MDHEN and CDR2 SYDVKM. J lost 6 bases, V lost 4 bases, and 5 bases had no gene match. The CDR3 covers 15 residues.

The rearrangement uses TRBV7-9 and TRBJ2-5, with 9 bases fitting TRBD1. The end of the DNA fits TRBJ2-7 better, so the J call may be wrong. In germline, CDR1 is SEHNR, CDR2 FQNEAQ (reference sequence). The CDR3 length is 15 residues. The CDR3 bases are TGTGCCAGCAGACCCGGGACAGGGTCCCCCTACGAGCAGTACTTC. Encoded protein: CASRPGTGSPYEQYF.

V is TRBV19 and J is TRBJ2-2; D gene unclear. V lost 3 bases and J lost 3, with 8 bases in between. There are 14 residues in the CDR3. Germline-derived CDR1 and CDR2 are LNHDA and SQIVND (reference sequence). The CDR3 spells CASSMVLYTGELFF. The DNA for the CDR3 is TGTGCCAGTAGTATGGTTTTATACACCGGGGAGCTGTTTTTT.

This clone appeared once. This chain connects TRBV2 to TRBJ1-6; no firm D call. Germline CDR1 SNHLY, CDR2 FYNNEI. V gave up 6 bases and J gave up 3 bases, with 9 bases separating them. The CDR3 is 14 residues long. The CDR3 DNA is TGTGCCAGCAGCAAAGCAGACTATAATTCACCCCTCCACTTT. Its translation is CASSKADYNSPLHF.

This sequence joins TRBV5-5 and TRBJ2-1; the D gene is possibly TRBD2 (5 bases). Germline-derived CDR1 and CDR2 are SGHKS and YYEKEE (reference sequence). The length of the CDR3 is 15 residues. V was cut by 4 bases and J by 9 bases, with 20 bases left in between. CDR3 DNA: TGTGCCAGCAGCCTCCGAATCGGGGTTATAAGTGAGCAGTTCTTC. Its protein product is CASSLRIGVISEQFF.

There are a few counts of this clone. The chain is built from TRBV9 and TRBJ2-3; 9 nucleotides align to TRBD2. Trimming took 0 bases from V and 0 from J; bases not matched to a gene: 5. Looked up from germline, CDR1 is SGDLS and CDR2 is YYNGEE. This CDR3 contains 17 residues. The CDR3 DNA follows: TGTGCCAGCAGCGTAGCCTCTAGCGGGGCTAGCACAGATACGCAGTATTTT. This encodes CASSVASSGASTDTQYF.

J is TRBJ2-1 and V is TRBV2; 9 bases are a match to TRBD1. Germline V lookup: CDR1 SNHLY, CDR2 FYNNEI. This CDR3 is 15 amino acids long. With 6 bases clipped from V and 5 bases from J, the junction kept 8 bases outside the gene matches. The CDR3 DNA follows: TGTGCCAGCAGATCCGGGACAGGGTTGAACAATGAGCAGTTCTTC. It is translated as CASRSGTGLNNEQFF.